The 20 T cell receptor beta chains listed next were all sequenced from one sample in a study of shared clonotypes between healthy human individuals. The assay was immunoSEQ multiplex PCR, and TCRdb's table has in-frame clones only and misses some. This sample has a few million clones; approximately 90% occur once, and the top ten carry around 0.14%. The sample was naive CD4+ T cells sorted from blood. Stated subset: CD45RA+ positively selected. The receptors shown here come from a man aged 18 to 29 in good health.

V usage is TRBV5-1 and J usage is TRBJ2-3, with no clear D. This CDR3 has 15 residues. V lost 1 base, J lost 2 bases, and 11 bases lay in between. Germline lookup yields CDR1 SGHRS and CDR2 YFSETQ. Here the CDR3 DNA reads TGCGCCAGCAGCTTGCCCTTGGGCCTCACAGATACGCAGTATTTT. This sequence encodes CASSLPLGLTDTQYF.

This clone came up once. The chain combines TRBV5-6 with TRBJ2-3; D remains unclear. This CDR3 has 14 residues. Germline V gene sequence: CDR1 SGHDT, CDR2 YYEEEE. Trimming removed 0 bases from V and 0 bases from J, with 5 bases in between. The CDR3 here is CASSLVSSTDTQYF. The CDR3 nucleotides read TGTGCCAGCAGCTTGGTTAGCAGCACAGATACGCAGTATTTT.

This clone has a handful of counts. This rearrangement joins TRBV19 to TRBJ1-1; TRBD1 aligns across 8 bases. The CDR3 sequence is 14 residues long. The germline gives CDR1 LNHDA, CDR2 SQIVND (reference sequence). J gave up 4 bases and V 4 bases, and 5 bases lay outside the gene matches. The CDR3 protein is CASSTRTGSTEAFF. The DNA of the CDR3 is TGTGCCAGTAGTACCCGGACAGGGAGCACTGAAGCTTTCTTT.

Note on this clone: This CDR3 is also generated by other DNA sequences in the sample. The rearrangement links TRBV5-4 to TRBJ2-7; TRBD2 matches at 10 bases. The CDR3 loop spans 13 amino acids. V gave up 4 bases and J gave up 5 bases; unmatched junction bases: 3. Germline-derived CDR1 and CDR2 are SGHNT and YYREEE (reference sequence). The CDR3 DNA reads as TGTGCCAGCAGCCTAGCGGGGGCTAACGAGCAGTACTTC. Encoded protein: CASSLAGANEQYF.

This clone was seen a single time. As DNA, the CDR3 is TGTGCCAGCAGTGATGAGGGACCCTATGGCTACACCTTC. Its translation is CASSDEGPYGYTF. This sequence joins TRBV2 and TRBJ1-2; weak D call: TRBD1 (5 bases). The CDR3 is made up of 13 amino acids. Trimming removed 3 bases from V and 4 bases from J, with 9 bases in between. Germline V CDR1 and CDR2: SNHLY, FYNNEI.

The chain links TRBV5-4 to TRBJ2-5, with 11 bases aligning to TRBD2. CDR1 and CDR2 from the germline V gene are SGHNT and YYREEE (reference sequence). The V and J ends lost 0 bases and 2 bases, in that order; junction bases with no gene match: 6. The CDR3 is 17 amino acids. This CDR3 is CASSLGGTSGVQETQYF. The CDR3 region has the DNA TGTGCCAGCAGCTTGGGGGGGACTAGCGGAGTTCAAGAGACCCAGTACTTC.

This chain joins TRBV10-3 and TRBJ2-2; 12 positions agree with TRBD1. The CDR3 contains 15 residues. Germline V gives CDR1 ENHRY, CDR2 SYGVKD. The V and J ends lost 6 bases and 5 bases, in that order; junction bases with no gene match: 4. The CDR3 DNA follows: TGTGCCATCAGCGGGACAGGGGGCGGAACCGGGGAGCTGTTTTTT. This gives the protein CAISGTGGGTGELFF.

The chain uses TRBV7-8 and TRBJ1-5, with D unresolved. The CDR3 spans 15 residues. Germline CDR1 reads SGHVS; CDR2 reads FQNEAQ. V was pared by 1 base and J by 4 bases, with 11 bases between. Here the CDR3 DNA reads TGTGCCAGCAGCTTAGAGGGCCAGAGGAATCAGCCCCAGCATTTT. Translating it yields CASSLEGQRNQPQHF.

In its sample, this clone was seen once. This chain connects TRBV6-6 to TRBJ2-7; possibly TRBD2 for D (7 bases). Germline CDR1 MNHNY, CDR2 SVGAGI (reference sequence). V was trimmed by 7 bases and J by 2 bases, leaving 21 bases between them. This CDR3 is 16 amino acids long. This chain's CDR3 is CASTYRGGATAYEQYF. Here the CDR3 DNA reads TGTGCCAGCACTTATAGGGGGGGGGCGACTGCCTACGAGCAGTACTTC.

This chain's CDR3 is CASQLAGAPDTQYF. The CDR3 DNA is TGTGCCAGCCAACTAGCGGGAGCCCCAGATACGCAGTATTTT. The chain recombines TRBV25-1 with TRBJ2-3; 11 bases line up with TRBD2. The V and J ends lost 8 bases and 4 bases, in that order; junction bases with no gene match: 5. Per germline, CDR1 MGHDK and CDR2 SYGVNS. The length of the CDR3 is 14 residues.

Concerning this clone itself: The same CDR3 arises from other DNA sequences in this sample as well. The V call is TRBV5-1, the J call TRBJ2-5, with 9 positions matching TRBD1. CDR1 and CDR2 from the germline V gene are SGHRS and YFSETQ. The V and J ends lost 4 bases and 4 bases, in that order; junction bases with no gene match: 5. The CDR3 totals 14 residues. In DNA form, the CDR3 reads TGCGCCAGCAGCACAGGACAGGGGTCAGAGACCCAGTACTTC. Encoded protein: CASSTGQGSETQYF.

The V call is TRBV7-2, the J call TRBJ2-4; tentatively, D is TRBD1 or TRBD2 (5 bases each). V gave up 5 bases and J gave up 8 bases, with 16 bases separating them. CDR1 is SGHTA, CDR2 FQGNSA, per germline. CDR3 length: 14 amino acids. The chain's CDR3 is CASSPRTSQDIQYF. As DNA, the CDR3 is TGTGCCAGCAGCCCACGGACTTCACAGGACATTCAGTACTTC.

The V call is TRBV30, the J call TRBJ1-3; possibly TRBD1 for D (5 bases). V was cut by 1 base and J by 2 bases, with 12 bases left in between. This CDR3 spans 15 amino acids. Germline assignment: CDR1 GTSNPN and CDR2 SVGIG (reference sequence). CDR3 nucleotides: TGTGCCTGGAGTGGCAAACGGGGGGCTGGAAACACCATATATTTT. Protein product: CAWSGKRGAGNTIYF. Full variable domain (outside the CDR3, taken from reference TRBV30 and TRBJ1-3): SQTIHQWPATLVQPVGSPLSLECTVEGTSNPNLYWYRQAAGRGLQLLFYSVGIGQISSEVPQNLSASRPQDRQFILSSKKLLLSDSGFYLCAWSGKRGAGNTIYFGEGSWLTVV.

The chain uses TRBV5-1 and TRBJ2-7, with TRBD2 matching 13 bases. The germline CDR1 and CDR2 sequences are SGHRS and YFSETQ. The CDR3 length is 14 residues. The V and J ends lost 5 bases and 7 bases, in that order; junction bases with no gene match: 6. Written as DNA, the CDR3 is TGCGCCAGCAGTTCGACTAGCGGGGGGTTTGAGCAGTACTTC. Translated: CASSSTSGGFEQYF.

The CDR3: CASSFWTGTKANYGYTF. Here the CDR3 DNA reads TGTGCCAGCAGTTTTTGGACAGGGACGAAAGCTAACTATGGCTACACCTTC. The V call is TRBV27, the J call TRBJ1-2, with 8 bases that match TRBD1. Germline V lookup: CDR1 MNHEY, CDR2 SMNVEV (reference sequence). The CDR3 has 17 amino acids. The V segment lost 3 bases and the J segment 0 bases; nucleotides outside the gene matches: 9.

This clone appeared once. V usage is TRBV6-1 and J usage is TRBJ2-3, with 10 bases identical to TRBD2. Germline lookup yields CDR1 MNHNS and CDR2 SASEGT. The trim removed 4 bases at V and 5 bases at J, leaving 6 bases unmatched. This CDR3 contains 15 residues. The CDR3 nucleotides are TGTGCCAGCAGTGCGCAGCGGGGGGGCAAAGATACGCAGTATTTT. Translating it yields CASSAQRGGKDTQYF.

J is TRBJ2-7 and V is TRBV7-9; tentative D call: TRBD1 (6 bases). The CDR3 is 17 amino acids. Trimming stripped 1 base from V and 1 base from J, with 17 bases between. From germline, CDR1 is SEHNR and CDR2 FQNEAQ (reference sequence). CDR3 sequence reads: CASSLVGFGQNSYEQYF. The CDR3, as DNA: TGTGCCAGCAGCTTAGTAGGGTTCGGACAGAATTCCTACGAGCAGTACTTC.

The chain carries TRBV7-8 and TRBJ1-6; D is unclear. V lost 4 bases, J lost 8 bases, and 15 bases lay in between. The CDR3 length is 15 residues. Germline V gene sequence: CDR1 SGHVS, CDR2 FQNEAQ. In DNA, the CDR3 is TGTGCCAGCAGCTCAGACGGGTCCCGGGATTCACCCCTCCACTTT. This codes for CASSSDGSRDSPLHF. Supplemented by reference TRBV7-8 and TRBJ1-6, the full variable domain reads GAGVSQSPRYKVAKRGQDVALRCDPISGHVSLFWYQQALGQGPEFLTYFQNEAQLDKSGLPSDRFFAERPEGSVSTLKIQRTQQEDSAVYLCASSSDGSRDSPLHFGNGTRLTVT.

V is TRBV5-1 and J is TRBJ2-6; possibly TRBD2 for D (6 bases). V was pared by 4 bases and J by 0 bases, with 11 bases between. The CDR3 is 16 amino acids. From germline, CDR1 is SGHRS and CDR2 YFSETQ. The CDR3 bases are TGCGCCAGCAGCCCAGACGGGAGCTCTGGGGCCAACGTCCTGACTTTC. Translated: CASSPDGSSGANVLTF.

The CDR3: CASSLVGGGNQPQHF. The CDR3 DNA is TGTGCCAGCAGTTTAGTCGGGGGGGGGAATCAGCCCCAGCATTTT. The V and J genes are TRBV28 and TRBJ1-5; D perhaps matches TRBD1 (5 bases). The CDR3 contains 15 residues. Germline V gene sequence: CDR1 MDHEN, CDR2 SYDVKM. V was cut by 2 bases and J by 4 bases, with 12 bases left in between.